This T cell receptor (beta chain) was identified in a study of technical replicates of blood from a handful of donors. TCRdb keeps only in-frame clones here, not all; method: immunoSEQ multiplex PCR. The profile covers 75,000 to 100,000 clones, with 95% to 97% appearing a single time and approximately 0.33% taken by the ten largest. The CDR3 runs to 13 residues. The V end lost 2 bases, the J end lost 5 bases, and 10 bases lay between the germline ends. The germline CDR1 and CDR2 sequences are SEHNR and FQNEAQ (reference sequence). This clone was observed a single time. The TCR sequence derives from a human donor in good health. The material sequenced was T cells isolated from PBMCs. The chain carries TRBV7-9 and TRBJ2-7, with D unresolved. The CDR3 protein is CASSLWAGDEQYF. The CDR3 DNA is TGTGCCAGCAGCTTATGGGCTGGCGACGAGCAGTACTTC.